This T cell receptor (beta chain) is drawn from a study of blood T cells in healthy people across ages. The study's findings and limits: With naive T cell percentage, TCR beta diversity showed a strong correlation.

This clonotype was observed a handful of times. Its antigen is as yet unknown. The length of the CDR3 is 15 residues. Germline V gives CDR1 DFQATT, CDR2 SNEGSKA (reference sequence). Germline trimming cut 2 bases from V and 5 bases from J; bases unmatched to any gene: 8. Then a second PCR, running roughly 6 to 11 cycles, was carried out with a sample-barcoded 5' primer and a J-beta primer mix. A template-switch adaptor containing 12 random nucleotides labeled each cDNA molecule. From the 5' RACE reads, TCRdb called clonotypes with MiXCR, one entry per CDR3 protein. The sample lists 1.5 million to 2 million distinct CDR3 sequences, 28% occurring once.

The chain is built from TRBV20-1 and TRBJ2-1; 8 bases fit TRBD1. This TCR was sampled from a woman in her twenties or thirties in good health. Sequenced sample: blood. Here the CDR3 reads CSARSSGQVNNEQFF. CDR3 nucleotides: TGCAGTGCTAGATCCTCGGGACAGGTTAACAATGAGCAGTTCTTC.